The 31 T cell receptor beta chains presented below share a single source sample, sequenced in a study of regulatory T cells in long-lasting Graves disease. Time point given: newly diagnosed GD, antithyroid drugs for less than 3 months. PBMCs were the source of the RNA used for TCR sequencing. Construction of the TCR beta libraries employed iRepertoire HTBI primers in conjunction with Arm-PCR of CDR3 regions. TCRdb independently ran MiXCR on the multiplex PCR reads; one entry per CDR3 protein. Of roughly 400,000 distinct CDR3 sequences listed, approximately 16% are singletons. The sample was also linked to a second study, of T cells in Graves' hyperthyroidism and ophthalmopathy.

Sequences were derived from peripheral blood mononuclear cells (PBMCs), sampled at new diagnosis, from a patient treated with antithyroid drugs. The source of these receptors is a young woman with Graves disease.

This clonotype was detected ten times or more. The rearrangement joins TRBV3-1 to TRBJ2-3, with D perhaps TRBD2 (5 bases). Trimming left V 0 bases short and J 1 base short, with 5 bases between. The germline CDR1 and CDR2 sequences are LGHDT and YNNKEL (reference sequence). The CDR3 loop spans 14 amino acids. The CDR3 spells CASSQELGTDTQYF. CDR3 coding DNA: TGTGCCAGCAGCCAAGAACTAGGCACAGATACGCAGTATTTT.

V and J are TRBV7-9 and TRBJ2-5; 10 bases map to TRBD2. CDR3 length equals 17 residues. The germline CDR1 and CDR2 sequences are SEHNR and FQNEAQ (reference sequence). V lost 1 base, J lost 4 bases, and 9 bases stayed unmatched. The CDR3 here is CASSLGLAGVVGETQYF. CDR3 bases: TGTGCCAGCAGCTTAGGGCTAGCGGGAGTCGTTGGAGAGACCCAGTACTTC.

The chain recombines TRBV20-1 with TRBJ2-5; the D gene is possibly TRBD1 (6 bases). The CDR3 is made up of 15 amino acids. Trimming took off 3 bases at V and 3 bases at J, with 17 bases between the two ends. Germline CDR1 DFQATT, CDR2 SNEGSKA (reference sequence). DNA of the CDR3: TGCAGTGCTAGCCGGATGACAGGCGTAAAAGAGACCCAGTACTTC. This gives the protein CSASRMTGVKETQYF.

The chain has TRBV7-2 and TRBJ2-3, with 10 positions matching TRBD2. CDR1 and CDR2 (germline): SGHTA, FQGNSA. The CDR3 spans 13 residues. The trim removed 4 bases at V and 10 bases at J, leaving 5 bases unmatched. The CDR3 DNA follows: TGTGCCAGCAGCTCGAGCGGGAGGGGGGCGCAGTATTTT. This sequence encodes CASSSSGRGAQYF.

This clonotype came up many times. The chain is built from TRBV3-1 and TRBJ2-7; 10 bases align to TRBD2. Germline CDR1 is LGHDT and CDR2 is YNNKEL (reference sequence). Losses at the gene ends were 3 bases for V and 4 bases for J; bases not matched to a gene: 18. The CDR3 is 19 amino acids. The CDR3 is CASSQTSSSGRTLTYEQYF. Here the CDR3 DNA reads TGTGCCAGCAGCCAGACCTCGTCTAGCGGGAGAACCCTAACTTACGAGCAGTACTTC.

This clonotype turned up a few times. A much larger clone differs by one base, so this may be a read error. The rearrangement uses TRBV3-1 and TRBJ2-1, with unresolved D. CDR3 length: 13 amino acids. Germline V gene sequence: CDR1 LGHDT, CDR2 YNNKEL (reference sequence). As DNA, the CDR3 is TGTGCCGGCAGCCCCCGGGCCTACAATGAGCAGTTCTTC. It yields the protein CAGSPRAYNEQFF.

This clonotype was seen many times. The rearrangement joins TRBV5-4 to TRBJ2-7; D ambiguous. The V end was cut by 0 bases, the J end by 0 bases, with 10 bases between. In germline, CDR1 is SGHNT, CDR2 YYREEE (reference sequence). CDR3 length: 15 residues. For the CDR3, the DNA is TGTGCCAGCAGCTTGGGCAGCCCAGTCTCCTACGAGCAGTACTTC. Translated, it gives CASSLGSPVSYEQYF.

This clonotype has a count of ten or more. The gene calls are TRBV6-5 and TRBJ1-2, with TRBD1 identical over 7 bases. The germline CDR1 and CDR2 sequences are MNHEY and SVGAGI. J gave up 5 bases and V 4 bases, and 7 bases lay outside the gene matches. There are 14 residues in the CDR3. The CDR3 nucleotides are TGTGCCAGCAGTTCGAACGAACAGGGGTATGGCTACACCTTC. This encodes CASSSNEQGYGYTF.

This clonotype was seen repeatedly, ten times or more. The V and J genes are TRBV7-9 and TRBJ2-1; D is perhaps TRBD2 (5 bases). This CDR3 has 16 residues. Trimming took 1 base from V and 2 from J, leaving 12 bases between them. Germline V gene lookup returns CDR1 SEHNR and CDR2 FQNEAQ (reference sequence). As DNA, the CDR3 is TGTGCCAGCAGCTTAGTCGTGGGAGTTCCCTACAATGAGCAGTTCTTC. This translates into CASSLVVGVPYNEQFF.

This clonotype was observed many times. The CDR3 region is CASSQVLGKMNTEAFF. CDR3 nucleotides: TGTGCCAGCAGTCAAGTTTTGGGGAAGATGAACACTGAAGCTTTCTTT. This chain joins TRBV5-6 and TRBJ1-1; D is unresolved. Trimming pared 5 bases from V and 0 bases from J, leaving 17 bases between. Germline V lookup: CDR1 SGHDT, CDR2 YYEEEE. The CDR3 extends over 16 amino acids.

This clonotype was seen at least ten times. This sequence joins TRBV28 and TRBJ2-3, with TRBD2 as a possible D gene (6 bases). The CDR3 totals 15 residues. V gave up 6 bases and J gave up 3 bases, with 16 bases separating them. CDR1 is MDHEN and CDR2 is SYDVKM in the germline V gene. The CDR3 bases are TGTGCCAGCAGAGGCGGGACCGTAGGTACAGATACGCAGTATTTT. Translated, it gives CASRGGTVGTDTQYF.

The table lists this clonotype with a few counts. The chain recombines TRBV6-1 with TRBJ2-2; 11 positions match TRBD2. V gave up 3 bases and J gave up 6 bases; unmatched junction bases: 6. Per germline, CDR1 MNHNS and CDR2 SASEGT. There are 16 residues in the CDR3. The CDR3 here is CASSDSSGRMAGELFF. The CDR3, as DNA: TGTGCCAGCAGTGATTCTAGCGGGAGGATGGCCGGGGAGCTGTTTTTT.

In regard to this clonotype: Relative to the germline gene, one junction end is altered; a read error may explain this. V and J are TRBV29-1 and TRBJ2-7, with D possibly being TRBD2 (5 bases). In germline, CDR1 is SQVTM, CDR2 ANQGSEA. This CDR3 has 13 residues. This CDR3 reads CSVARLLATERYF. CDR3 bases: TGCAGCGTTGCCCGGTTATTAGCGACCGAGCGGTACTTC.

This clonotype was observed a handful of times. The chain carries TRBV12-3 or TRBV12-4 and TRBJ2-1; D unclear. The V end lost 3 bases, the J end lost 3 bases, and 9 bases lay between the germline ends. This CDR3 is 14 amino acids long. CDR3 coding DNA: TGTGCCAGCAGTTTTAGTAGTGGCTACAATGAGCAGTTCTTC. This gives the protein CASSFSSGYNEQFF.

This clonotype was detected a few times. The chain joins TRBV6-1 to TRBJ2-7; D uncertain. Germline V gene data show CDR1 as MNHNS and CDR2 as SASEGT. This CDR3 region has 11 residues. Between the trimmed V and J ends, which lost 5 bases and 4 bases, there was a span of 6 bases. The DNA for the CDR3 is TGTGCCAGCAGTACCAATTACGAGCAGTACTTC. Translating it yields CASSTNYEQYF.

This clonotype was detected a few times. V and J are TRBV12-3 or TRBV12-4 and TRBJ1-4; 7 bases are shared with TRBD1. The J segment lost 5 bases and the V segment lost 7 bases, leaving 13 bases of the junction unmatched. The CDR3 is 16 amino acids. CDR3 DNA: TGTGCCAGCAAGCCTCCGTTAGAGGGGGCGAATGAAAAACTGTTTTTT. Its protein is CASKPPLEGANEKLFF.

This clonotype was observed a few times. V usage is TRBV27 and J usage is TRBJ2-6; D not resolved. Germline CDR1 and CDR2: MNHEY and SMNVEV (reference sequence). The CDR3 runs to 16 residues. The ends were cut back, 6 bases at V and 0 bases at J, with 12 bases in the middle. CDR3 sequence (DNA): TGTGCCAGCAGCTCCCCCAAGAACTCTGGGGCCAACGTCCTGACTTTC. This encodes CASSSPKNSGANVLTF.

The table lists this clonotype with many counts. This CDR3 is CASSSSIEPGQPQHF. The CDR3, as DNA: TGTGCCAGCAGCTCCTCTATCGAGCCGGGTCAGCCCCAGCATTTT. The chain has TRBV5-5 and TRBJ1-5; unclear D gene. The V end was cut by 3 bases, the J end by 6 bases, with 16 bases between. This CDR3 is built from 15 residues. CDR1 and CDR2 (germline): SGHKS, YYEKEE (reference sequence).

A remark on this clonotype: With a far larger clone one base away, a read error is the likely cause. The chain links TRBV20-1 to TRBJ2-1, with 8 bases matching TRBD2. The J call may be faulty, since TRBJ2-5 better matches the DNA end. This CDR3 contains 19 residues. The germline V gene has CDR1 DFQATT and CDR2 SNEGSKA (reference sequence). The CDR3 spells CSARDLGHSGRGVQETQYF. CDR3 coding DNA: TGCAGTGCTAGAGATCTTGGTCACTCGGGGCGGGGGGTCCAAGAGACCCAGTACTTC.

The table lists this clonotype with a few counts. The rearrangement uses TRBV20-1 and TRBJ1-1; the D gene is possibly TRBD1 (5 bases). The length of the CDR3 is 14 residues. Trimming removed 6 bases at V and 2 bases at J, with 16 bases between. CDR1 DFQATT and CDR2 SNEGSKA come from the germline V gene (reference sequence). CDR3 amino acids: CSATYGGSNTEAFF. The CDR3 bases are TGCAGTGCAACCTATGGGGGGAGCAACACTGAAGCTTTCTTT.

Ten or more counts support this clonotype. The chain has TRBV28 and TRBJ1-2, with D unresolved. V was shortened by 2 bases and J by 4 bases, with 14 bases between the two germline ends. The V gene's germline CDR1 is MDHEN and CDR2 SYDVKM. The CDR3 consists of 15 residues. The CDR3: CASSLALRAFYGYTF. CDR3 nucleotide sequence: TGTGCCAGCAGTTTAGCGCTGAGGGCCTTCTATGGCTACACCTTC.

The sample holds many counts of this clonotype. V usage is TRBV7-2 and J usage is TRBJ2-7; 7 bases fit TRBD2. Looked up from germline, CDR1 is SGHTA and CDR2 is FQGNSA. The CDR3 consists of 16 residues. V lost 1 base, J lost 0 bases, and 6 bases stayed unmatched. This chain's CDR3 is CASSLGGGPSSYEQYF. In nucleotides, the CDR3 is TGTGCCAGCAGCTTAGGGGGGGGTCCCAGCTCCTACGAGCAGTACTTC. Looking up the rest from reference TRBV7-2 and TRBJ2-7 gives the full variable domain: GAGVSQSPSNKVTEKGKDVELRCDPISGHTALYWYRQSLGQGLEFLIYFQGNSAPDKSGLPSDRFSAERTGGSVSTLTIQRTQQEDSAVYLCASSLGGGPSSYEQYFGPGTRLTVT.

This clonotype was counted a few times. The rearrangement uses TRBV30 and TRBJ2-2; 10 positions agree with TRBD2. Germline assignment: CDR1 GTSNPN and CDR2 SVGIG (reference sequence). CDR3 length equals 15 residues. Trimming cost V 4 bases and J 5 bases; bases outside gene matches: 7. The CDR3 DNA sequence: TGTGCCTGGATCCCCCGGACTAGCGGTACCGGGGAGCTGTTTTTT. Protein product: CAWIPRTSGTGELFF.

A few counts support this clonotype. The chain recombines TRBV5-1 with TRBJ1-4; 10 nucleotides match TRBD1. With V trimmed by 0 bases and J by 6 bases, 2 bases remained unmatched. Germline CDR1 SGHRS, CDR2 YFSETQ. This CDR3 spans 15 amino acids. This CDR3 reads CASSLETGGYEKLFF. The CDR3 nucleotides read TGCGCCAGCAGCTTGGAGACAGGGGGCTATGAAAAACTGTTTTTT.

The J gene is TRBJ1-2, the V gene TRBV15; the D is unclear. The germline V gene encodes CDR1 LNHNV and CDR2 YYDKDF (reference sequence). This CDR3 is built from 15 residues. With 5 bases removed from V and 2 bases from J, the gap between germline ends came to 15 bases. The CDR3 protein is CATSGDRFLNYGYTF. The CDR3 DNA sequence: TGTGCCACCAGCGGTGACCGTTTCCTGAACTATGGCTACACCTTC.

This clonotype was observed a few times. The chain links TRBV11-2 to TRBJ1-5; possible D gene TRBD1, 6 bases. This CDR3 is 14 amino acids long. V was shortened by 6 bases and J by 6 bases, with 15 bases between the two germline ends. The germline CDR1 and CDR2 sequences are SGHAT and FQNNGV. The CDR3 spells CASSYDRRGQPQHF. The CDR3 DNA reads as TGTGCCAGCAGTTACGACAGGCGGGGTCAGCCCCAGCATTTT. The entire variable domain, with the rest obtained from reference TRBV11-2 and TRBJ1-5, is as follows: EAGVAQSPRYKIIEKRQSVAFWCNPISGHATLYWYQQILGQGPKLLIQFQNNGVVDDSQLPKDRFSAERLKGVDSTLKIQPAKLEDSAVYLCASSYDRRGQPQHFGDGTRLSIL.

CDR3 DNA sequence: TGTGCTAGTGGTTTGGTATTAGGGACTAGCGGGAGCTATGAGCAGTTCTTC. Its protein product is CASGLVLGTSGSYEQFF. This chain links TRBV12-5 with TRBJ2-1; 14 bases line up with TRBD2. This CDR3 is 17 amino acids long. Germline V gene data show CDR1 as LGHNT and CDR2 as FRNRAP. Losses at the gene ends were 0 bases for V and 8 bases for J; bases not matched to a gene: 6.

The sample holds many counts of this clonotype. This rearrangement joins TRBV7-3 to TRBJ1-1; D possibly corresponds to TRBD1 (6 bases). This CDR3 spans 15 amino acids. Trimming removed 6 bases at V and 0 bases at J, with 14 bases between. Germline V lookup: CDR1 SGHTA, CDR2 FQGTGA. CDR3 sequence reads: CASSLWGRMNTEAFF. The CDR3 DNA is TGTGCCAGCAGTTTATGGGGGCGTATGAACACTGAAGCTTTCTTT.

This clonotype was recorded at least ten times. DNA of the CDR3: TGTGCCTGGAGCCGAGGTACTGAAGCTTTCTTT. This sequence encodes CAWSRGTEAFF. This chain uses TRBV30 with TRBJ1-1; D remains ambiguous. V shed 3 bases and J shed 5 bases, with 7 bases lying between them. The CDR3 consists of 11 residues. Germline-derived CDR1 and CDR2 are GTSNPN and SVGIG (reference sequence).

This clonotype was observed a handful of times. The chain is built from TRBV7-9 and TRBJ2-1; 11 nucleotides agree with TRBD2. V lost 5 bases to trimming and J lost 9 bases; unmatched junction nucleotides: 9. This CDR3 is 15 amino acids long. Germline lookup yields CDR1 SEHNR and CDR2 FQNEAQ (reference sequence). CDR3 DNA sequence: TGTGCCAGCAGCGCGGTACTAGCGGGAGTACTTGAGCAGTTCTTC. Translating it yields CASSAVLAGVLEQFF.

This clonotype has at least ten counts. The chain carries TRBV28 and TRBJ2-7, with a weak D call TRBD1 (6 bases). The CDR3 totals 13 residues. V lost 5 bases, J lost 0 bases, and 8 bases lay in between. CDR1 MDHEN and CDR2 SYDVKM come from the germline V gene. The CDR3 DNA is TGTGCCAGCAGTGGGGACAACTCCTACGAGCAGTACTTC. Encoded protein: CASSGDNSYEQYF.